The clone carrying this T cell receptor (beta chain) was seen only a few times. These data come from a study of patients and donors after allogeneic stem cell transplantation. The germline CDR1 and CDR2 sequences are MGHRA and YSYEKL. The CDR3 is made up of 15 amino acids. V lost 3 bases, J lost 5 bases, and 16 bases lay in between. TCRdb re-derived calls from the RT-PCR reads in MiXCR, one entry per CDR3 protein. The sample holds roughly 150,000 distinct CDR3 sequences, about 24% seen once. The sequencing input was blood, either unsorted or a sorted T cell fraction (not recorded which). The origin of this receptor is a human donor who was either an allogeneic HSCT recipient or a stem cell or donor lymphocyte infusion donor (not recorded which). It is not recorded whose cells these are; they may come from a transplant donor. The chain combines TRBV4-1 with TRBJ1-2, with D possibly being TRBD1 (5 bases). Here the CDR3 reads CASSHTEGPGYGYTF. CDR3 DNA: TGCGCCAGCAGCCACACCGAGGGGCCCGGATATGGCTACACCTTC.